The 16 T cell receptor beta chains below come from one sample, sequenced in a study of shared clonotypes between healthy human individuals. TCRdb's copy holds only in-frame clones and misses some; the assay was immunoSEQ multiplex PCR. The sample records approximately 2.5 million clones, 93% being singletons. What was sequenced was naive CD4+ T cells from PBMCs. Subset given: CD45RA+ positively selected. Source of these receptors: a man aged 18 to 30 in good health. Some clones in this sample may be carry-over from other donors' samples.

J is TRBJ1-2 and V is TRBV19; D perhaps matches TRBD1 (5 bases). The CDR3 consists of 15 residues. V lost 9 bases to trimming and J lost 7 bases, with 24 bases between them. Germline lookup yields CDR1 LNHDA and CDR2 SQIVND (reference sequence). CDR3 coding DNA: TGTGCCAGCACACCCCAGCCAGGGACCAGAGGTGGCTACACCTTC. It encodes CASTPQPGTRGGYTF.

Points on this clone: The same CDR3 arises from other DNA sequences in this sample as well. V and J are TRBV11-2 and TRBJ2-7, with D possibly matching TRBD1 (5 bases). This CDR3 is 12 amino acids long. Deletions cut 3 bases from V and 4 bases from J, with 7 bases between. CDR1 is SGHAT, CDR2 FQNNGV, per germline. The CDR3 DNA is TGTGCCAGCAGCTTTGACAGATACGAGCAGTACTTC. Translating it yields CASSFDRYEQYF.

This chain links TRBV29-1 with TRBJ2-5; D is unclear. CDR1 is SQVTM, CDR2 ANQGSEA, per germline. This CDR3 spans 11 amino acids. V lost 4 bases and J lost 4, with 7 bases in between. As DNA, the CDR3 is TGCAGCGTTGGCGCCGGAGAGACCCAGTACTTC. Protein product: CSVGAGETQYF.

The V and J genes are TRBV19 and TRBJ2-1, with TRBD2 identical over 8 bases. The V gene's germline CDR1 is LNHDA and CDR2 SQIVND (reference sequence). V dropped 5 bases and J dropped 7; count of bases not matched to a gene: 7. This CDR3 has 14 residues. DNA of the CDR3: TGTGCCAGTAGTTCTGGCGGGAGGCCGAATGAGCAGTTCTTC. Translated, it gives CASSSGGRPNEQFF.

The chain couples TRBV6-5 to TRBJ1-5; the D is unclear. The V gene's germline CDR1 is MNHEY and CDR2 SVGAGI. V shed 6 bases and J shed 2 bases, with 11 bases lying between them. The CDR3 loop spans 14 amino acids. The CDR3 loop reads CASSLQSGNQPQHF. The CDR3 region has the DNA TGTGCCAGCAGCCTGCAGAGTGGCAATCAGCCCCAGCATTTT.

V is TRBV18 and J is TRBJ1-5; a possible D gene is TRBD1 (6 bases). Trimming took off 4 bases at V and 0 bases at J, with 10 bases between the two ends. This CDR3 is built from 15 residues. Germline lookup yields CDR1 KGHSH and CDR2 LQKENI. CDR3 residues: CASSRDRISNQPQHF. For the CDR3, the DNA is TGTGCCAGCTCACGTGACAGGATTAGCAATCAGCCCCAGCATTTT.

This chain links TRBV9 with TRBJ2-7; 9 nucleotides align to TRBD1. The CDR3 is made up of 15 amino acids. Germline loops: CDR1 SGDLS, CDR2 YYNGEE. V lost 3 bases, J lost 7 bases, and 11 bases stayed unmatched. In DNA, the CDR3 is TGTGCCAGCAGCGCCACGGGGACAGGGCCTGGAGAGCAGTACTTC. Amino acid sequence: CASSATGTGPGEQYF.

The gene calls are TRBV27 and TRBJ2-7, with D unresolved. Trimming took 6 bases from V and 6 from J, leaving 15 bases between them. Looked up from germline, CDR1 is MNHEY and CDR2 is SMNVEV (reference sequence). The CDR3 contains 13 residues. Here the CDR3 DNA reads TGTGCCAGCAGCCTATCTCCTCGCCGCGAGCAGTACTTC. As protein: CASSLSPRREQYF.

The chain links TRBV5-1 to TRBJ2-3; possible D gene TRBD2, 6 bases. The CDR3 totals 14 residues. In germline, CDR1 is SGHRS, CDR2 YFSETQ. V dropped 0 bases and J dropped 6 bases, with 11 bases sitting between them. In DNA, the CDR3 is TGCGCCAGCAGCTTGGAGGGACTGAGGGATACGCAGTATTTT. Its protein is CASSLEGLRDTQYF.

Points on this clone: This specimen includes other DNA sequences encoding the same CDR3. The chain recombines TRBV5-4 with TRBJ1-6; a weak D match, TRBD1 (5 bases). CDR1 SGHNT and CDR2 YYREEE come from the germline V gene (reference sequence). V lost 0 bases to trimming and J lost 5 bases, with 9 bases between them. This CDR3 spans 15 amino acids. The CDR3 reads CASSLGGRNNSPLHF. In DNA, the CDR3 is TGTGCCAGCAGCTTGGGGGGACGGAATAATTCACCCCTCCACTTT.

The CDR3 region is CASSQRLGWESYGYTF. The CDR3 region has the DNA TGCGCCAGCAGCCAACGTCTGGGGTGGGAGTCGTATGGCTACACCTTC. V usage is TRBV4-1 and J usage is TRBJ1-2; no reliable D call. The germline gives CDR1 MGHRA, CDR2 YSYEKL. Trimming removed 2 bases from V and 5 bases from J, with 18 bases in between. CDR3 length: 16 amino acids.

V usage is TRBV19 and J usage is TRBJ2-2; 9 nucleotides match TRBD1. The germline V gene encodes CDR1 LNHDA and CDR2 SQIVND (reference sequence). V lost 5 bases to trimming and J lost 6 bases; unmatched junction nucleotides: 13. The CDR3 is 17 residues long. The CDR3 coding sequence is TGTGCCAGTAGTGCCGGGACAGGGAGGAAGACTTCCGGGGAGCTGTTTTTT. It translates to CASSAGTGRKTSGELFF.

The J gene is TRBJ2-7, the V gene TRBV28; no clear D. The CDR3 has 11 residues. The V end was cut by 11 bases, the J end by 1 base, with 9 bases between. Looked up from germline, CDR1 is MDHEN and CDR2 is SYDVKM. CDR3 DNA sequence: TGTGCCGCACGATCTTCCTACGAGCAGTACTTC. Protein product: CAARSSYEQYF.

In its sample, this clone was seen once. The J gene is TRBJ1-2, the V gene TRBV4-3; D unresolved. Per germline, CDR1 LGHNA and CDR2 YSLEER. The CDR3 sequence is 17 residues long. The V and J ends lost 0 bases and 0 bases respectively, with 14 bases between them. Written as DNA, the CDR3 is TGCGCCAGCAGCCAAGATACGCTACGGGCAACTAACTATGGCTACACCTTC. This gives the protein CASSQDTLRATNYGYTF.

This chain joins TRBV9 and TRBJ1-3; possible D gene TRBD1, 5 bases. CDR1 and CDR2 from the germline V gene are SGDLS and YYNGEE. V was cut by 0 bases and J by 2 bases, with 9 bases left in between. This CDR3 spans 15 amino acids. As DNA, the CDR3 is TGTGCCAGCAGCGTAGATCTGGGGGCTGGAAACACCATATATTTT. Translated, it gives CASSVDLGAGNTIYF.

V gene TRBV7-6 combines with J gene TRBJ1-2; 10 bases are a match to TRBD1. V was pared by 6 bases and J by 2 bases, with 6 bases of the junction left unmatched. Germline values: CDR1 SGHVS, CDR2 FNYEAQ. The CDR3 loop spans 15 amino acids. CDR3 coding DNA: TGTGCCAGCAGTATGACAGGGGGCATCAACTATGGCTACACCTTC. Residues: CASSMTGGINYGYTF.